Below, 3 T cell receptor beta chains from the same sample are listed, as sequenced in a study of cytomegalovirus exposure and HLA in healthy donors. PCR was performed using 60 Vbeta and 13 Jbeta primers. Assay: immunoSEQ multiplex PCR; the TCRdb copy retains only in-frame clones and omits some. Altogether some 90,000 clones are present, approximately 79% being singletons, with the ten largest covering approximately 3%. The sample taken for sequencing was PBMCs. These receptors were taken from a man younger than 45 in good health and CMV-seronegative.

The chain uses TRBV5-1 and TRBJ1-1, with D possibly matching TRBD1 (6 bases). Trimming cost V 1 base and J 7 bases, with 14 bases left between them. The length of the CDR3 is 14 residues. Germline loops: CDR1 SGHRS, CDR2 YFSETQ. CDR3 protein: CASSLTGLEDEAFF. The CDR3 DNA follows: TGCGCCAGCAGCTTGACAGGGCTCGAGGATGAAGCTTTCTTT.

The chain joins TRBV7-9 to TRBJ2-5; TRBD2 is a possible D gene (6 bases). CDR3 size: 12 residues. Trimming removed 7 bases from V and 5 bases from J, with 11 bases in between. Germline CDR1 and CDR2: SEHNR and FQNEAQ (reference sequence). The chain's CDR3 is CASTEGGETQYF. The CDR3 coding sequence is TGTGCCAGCACGGAGGGTGGGGAGACCCAGTACTTC.

V and J are TRBV4-1 and TRBJ2-1; D might be TRBD2 (5 bases). CDR3 length: 16 amino acids. V gave up 5 bases and J gave up 3 bases, with 17 bases separating them. The germline gives CDR1 MGHRA, CDR2 YSYEKL. The CDR3 here is CASSSHQDFNYNEQFF. As DNA, the CDR3 is TGCGCCAGCAGCTCCCATCAGGACTTCAACTACAATGAGCAGTTCTTC.